A selection of T cell receptor beta chains follows, all from one sample in a study of shared clonotypes between healthy human individuals. Sequenced by immunoSEQ multiplex PCR; TCRdb stores in-frame clones only, minus some. The sample contains 2,500,000 or so clones, 90% to 95% of which appear only once. Material for sequencing was naive CD4+ T cells sorted from blood. The source of these receptors is a man aged 18 to 35 in good health. Both conserved end residues are part of each CDR3. D genes are given only for firm matches. Part of the rows lack a size; the others show once, few, many or a class for expanded clones.

clone_size,d_call,v_call,j_call,cdr3_nt,cdr3_aa
NA,NA,TRBV7-9,TRBJ2-2,TGTGCCAGCAGCCCCGAGCCGAACACCGGGGAGCTGTTTTTT,CASSPEPNTGELFF
NA,TRBD1,TRBV19,TRBJ1-1,TGTGCCAGTAGTATCCTTCGGACAGGGGGCAACACTGAAGCTTTCTTT,CASSILRTGGNTEAFF
NA,TRBD1,TRBV2,TRBJ1-6,TGTGCCAGCAGCCTGGACAGGGTGAATTCACCCCTCCACTTT,CASSLDRVNSPLHF
few,NA,TRBV30,TRBJ1-5,TGTGCCTGGAGTGTACCGGAGGGTCAGCCCCAGCATTTT,CAWSVPEGQPQHF
NA,NA,TRBV2,TRBJ2-5,TGTGCCAGCAGAGACCTAGAGACCCAGTACTTC,CASRDLETQYF
NA,TRBD1,TRBV13,TRBJ2-7,TGTGCCAGCAGCTCCAGTTCTTGGCCTAGGCGGACAGGGGGGCGAGTGGCCTACGAGCAGTACTTC,CASSSSSWPRRTGGRVAYEQYF
NA,NA,TRBV19,TRBJ2-3,TGTGCCAGTAGTATCAGGGGCCAGGTCGCAGATACGCAGTATTTT,CASSIRGQVADTQYF
NA,TRBD1,TRBV5-1,TRBJ1-2,TGCGCCAGCAGCTTGGGGACAGGGGGGACCTATGGCTACACCTTC,CASSLGTGGTYGYTF
NA,NA,TRBV18,TRBJ1-1,TGTGCCAGCTCACCAAGGAGACAGAACACTGAAGCTTTCTTT,CASSPRRQNTEAFF
NA,NA,TRBV10-2,TRBJ2-7,TGCGCCAGCAGGAACATCTCCTACGAGCAGTACTTC,CASRNISYEQYF
few,NA,TRBV6-7,TRBJ1-6,TGTGCCAGCTTTTCAGTCTTGGATAATTCACCCCTCCACTTT,CASFSVLDNSPLHF
few,TRBD1,TRBV5-4,TRBJ1-2,TGTGCCAGCAGCCCGCAGCCTGGACAGGGGAAGGATGGCTACACCTTC,CASSPQPGQGKDGYTF
NA,NA,TRBV19,TRBJ1-5,TGTGCCAGTGCTGAGGGGACGGGCAATCAGCCCCAGCATTTT,CASAEGTGNQPQHF
NA,NA,TRBV11-2,TRBJ1-1,TGTGCCAGCAGCCCGGGGAGCAACACTGAAGCTTTCTTT,CASSPGSNTEAFF
NA,NA,TRBV5-4,TRBJ1-2,TGTGCCAGCAGCTTGGACAGGGTTGGCTACACCTTC,CASSLDRVGYTF
NA,TRBD2,TRBV9,TRBJ2-1,TGTGCCAGCAGCTTTAACCTAGCGGCTGTCGGGGATGAGCAGTTCTTC,CASSFNLAAVGDEQFF
NA,TRBD2,TRBV18,TRBJ2-7,TGTGCCAGCTCACCATCAGCGGGGGGGGCCTACGAGCAGTACTTC,CASSPSAGGAYEQYF
NA,NA,TRBV21-1,TRBJ2-7,TGTGCCAGCAGCAAACCCAGAGCCTACGAGCAGTACTTC,CASSKPRAYEQYF
NA,TRBD2,TRBV27,TRBJ2-4,TGTGCGGGGCGGGAGGAGGTCAAAAACATTCAGTACTTC,CAGREEVKNIQYF
NA,NA,TRBV28,TRBJ1-6,TGTGCCAGCAGTCCCCGGACTGCTAATTCACCCCTCCACTTT,CASSPRTANSPLHF
NA,TRBD2,TRBV2,TRBJ2-7,TGTGCCAGCAGTCTAGGGACTATTTCCTACGAGCAGTACTTC,CASSLGTISYEQYF
NA,NA,TRBV19,TRBJ2-3,TGTGCCAGTAGTATGAATCCGGCAGCACGGGCAGATACGCAGTATTTT,CASSMNPAARADTQYF
NA,NA,TRBV19,TRBJ2-7,TGTGCCAGTACCGGAGTCTCCTACGAGCAGTACTTC,CASTGVSYEQYF
once,NA,TRBV6-1,TRBJ1-2,TGTGCCAGCAGTGAGCCAGGGCTCTATGGCTACACCTTC,CASSEPGLYGYTF
NA,NA,TRBV19,TRBJ1-3,TGTGCCAGTAGTTACGGAGGATCCTCTGGAAACACCATATATTTT,CASSYGGSSGNTIYF
NA,TRBD1,TRBV10-3,TRBJ2-5,TGTGCCATCAGTGCGGATGGGACAGGGGCTGGGACCCAGTACTTC,CAISADGTGAGTQYF
NA,NA,TRBV30,TRBJ2-3,TGTGCCTGGAGTGTTGGGAGCACAGATACGCAGTATTTT,CAWSVGSTDTQYF
once,NA,TRBV11-2,TRBJ2-2,TGTGCCAGCAGCTTAGGGACACGATCGAACACCGGGGAGCTGTTTTTT,CASSLGTRSNTGELFF
NA,NA,TRBV6-5,TRBJ2-3,TGTGCCAGCAGTTATCCCGAGGAAGATACGCAGTATTTT,CASSYPEEDTQYF
NA,TRBD1,TRBV6-1,TRBJ1-4,TGTGCCAGCAGCGGACAGGGGGGTGAAAAACTGTTTTTT,CASSGQGGEKLFF
NA,NA,TRBV7-2,TRBJ1-3,TGTGCCAGCAGCCTGAGGGTGGCGGGAAACACCATATATTTT,CASSLRVAGNTIYF
NA,NA,TRBV25-1,TRBJ2-3,TGTGCCAGCAGTGATCCCCAGGGCAAAGATACGCAGTATTTT,CASSDPQGKDTQYF
NA,NA,TRBV27,TRBJ2-6,TGTGCCTCCAGTTTACTTATGGTTTCTGGGGCCAACGTCCTGACTTTC,CASSLLMVSGANVLTF
few,NA,TRBV5-5,TRBJ1-5,TGTGCCAGCAGCCGGAAGGACGGTCTCAATCAGCCCCAGCATTTT,CASSRKDGLNQPQHF
NA,TRBD1,TRBV5-1,TRBJ2-1,TGCGCCAGCAGCTTAAAGGCAACAGGGGGAGATGAGCAGTTCTTC,CASSLKATGGDEQFF
NA,NA,TRBV29-1,TRBJ1-2,TGCAGCGTTGATTACCAGAATAACTATGGCTACACCTTC,CSVDYQNNYGYTF
NA,NA,TRBV18,TRBJ1-1,TGTGCCAGCTCATCGGTTGGGATTATGAACACTGAAGCTTTCTTT,CASSSVGIMNTEAFF
NA,TRBD2,TRBV9,TRBJ2-7,TGTGCCAGCAGCGTAGGGACTAGCGGATCCTACGAGCAGTACTTC,CASSVGTSGSYEQYF
NA,NA,TRBV10-2,TRBJ2-1,TGCGCCAGCAGTGAAAGGTACAATGAGCAGTTCTTC,CASSERYNEQFF
NA,NA,TRBV29-1,TRBJ1-3,TGCAGCGTGGCGGGACGGCTCTCTGGAAACACCATATATTTT,CSVAGRLSGNTIYF
NA,NA,TRBV5-1,TRBJ1-2,TGCGCCAGCAGCTTGGAGGCCAGCCTTTATGGCTACACCTTC,CASSLEASLYGYTF
NA,TRBD2,TRBV6-4,TRBJ2-2,TGTGCCAGCAGTCGACTAGCGGGAGAGGTCGGGGAGCTGTTTTTT,CASSRLAGEVGELFF
NA,TRBD2,TRBV5-1,TRBJ2-5,TGCGCCAGCAGCTTGGGTACTAGCGGAGGCCCCGAGACCCAGTACTTC,CASSLGTSGGPETQYF
few,NA,TRBV19,TRBJ1-1,TGTGCCAGTAGTATGCTATCGGGGAACACTGAAGCTTTCTTT,CASSMLSGNTEAFF
many,NA,TRBV5-1,TRBJ2-5,TGCGCCAGCAGCTTGGCCCAAGAGACCCAGTACTTC,CASSLAQETQYF
NA,NA,TRBV6-6,TRBJ2-3,TGTGCCAGCAGTTACGCCCCGGGAGCAGATACGCAGTATTTT,CASSYAPGADTQYF
NA,TRBD1,TRBV5-1,TRBJ2-6,TGCGCCAGCAGCCCTGGGACAGGGGACGACGTCCTGACTTTC,CASSPGTGDDVLTF
NA,TRBD1,TRBV14,TRBJ2-1,TGTGCCAGCAGCCAAGGACAGGGAAGGCGACATGAGCAGTTCTTC,CASSQGQGRRHEQFF
NA,NA,TRBV4-3,TRBJ2-3,TGCGCCAGCAGCCAAGAGGGCGGTACGCAGTATTTT,CASSQEGGTQYF
NA,NA,TRBV6-1,TRBJ1-6,TGTGCCAGCAGTACAGAGCCCAATTCACCCCTCCACTTT,CASSTEPNSPLHF
NA,NA,TRBV6-5,TRBJ2-2,TGTGCCAGCAGTTCAGGCGCCGGGGAGCTGTTTTTT,CASSSGAGELFF
NA,NA,TRBV5-1,TRBJ2-1,TGCGCCAGCAGCTTGGAGGACAGCGGATCGGAGCAGTTCTTC,CASSLEDSGSEQFF
NA,TRBD2,TRBV30,TRBJ2-5,TGTGCCTGGAGTCTTGGAGCGGGAGCGGGGGAGACCCAGTACTTC,CAWSLGAGAGETQYF
NA,NA,TRBV11-2,TRBJ2-2,TGTGCCAGCAGCCCTCCGGCAGGCTCCGGGGAGCTGTTTTTT,CASSPPAGSGELFF
NA,NA,TRBV11-2,TRBJ1-6,TGTGCCAGCAGCTTATTGGGAGCTTGGAATAATTCACCCCTCCACTTT,CASSLLGAWNNSPLHF
NA,TRBD1,TRBV7-9,TRBJ1-1,TGTGCCAGCAGCCAGATCCGGGACAGCAATCAGAACACTGAAGCTTTCTTT,CASSQIRDSNQNTEAFF